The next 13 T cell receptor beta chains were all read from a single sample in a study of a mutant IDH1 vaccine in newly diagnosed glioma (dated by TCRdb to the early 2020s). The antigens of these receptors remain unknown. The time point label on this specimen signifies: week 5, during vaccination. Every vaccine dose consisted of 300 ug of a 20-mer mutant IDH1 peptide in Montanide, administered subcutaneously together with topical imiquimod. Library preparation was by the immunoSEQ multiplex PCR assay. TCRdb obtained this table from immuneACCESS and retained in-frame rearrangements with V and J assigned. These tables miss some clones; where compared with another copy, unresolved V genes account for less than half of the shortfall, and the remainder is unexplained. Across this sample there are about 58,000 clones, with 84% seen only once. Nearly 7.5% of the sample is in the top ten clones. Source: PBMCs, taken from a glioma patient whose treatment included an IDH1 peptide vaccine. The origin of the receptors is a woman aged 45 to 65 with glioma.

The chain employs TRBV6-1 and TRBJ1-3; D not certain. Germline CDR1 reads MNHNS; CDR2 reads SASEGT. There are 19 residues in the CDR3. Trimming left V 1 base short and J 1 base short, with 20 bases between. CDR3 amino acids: CASSEDPSISSYSGNTIYF. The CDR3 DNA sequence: TGTGCCAGCAGTGAAGACCCATCGATCTCGAGTTATTCTGGAAACACCATATATTTT.

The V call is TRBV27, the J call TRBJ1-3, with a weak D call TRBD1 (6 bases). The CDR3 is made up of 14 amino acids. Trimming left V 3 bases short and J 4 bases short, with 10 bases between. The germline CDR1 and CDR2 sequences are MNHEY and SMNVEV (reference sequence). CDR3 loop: CASSFGGAGNTIYF. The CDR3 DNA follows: TGTGCCAGCAGTTTTGGGGGCGCCGGAAACACCATATATTTT.

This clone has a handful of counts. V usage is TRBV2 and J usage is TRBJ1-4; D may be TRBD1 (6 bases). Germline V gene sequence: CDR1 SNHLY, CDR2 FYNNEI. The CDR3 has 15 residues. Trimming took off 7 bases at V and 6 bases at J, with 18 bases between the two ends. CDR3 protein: CASTRGGGSYEKLFF. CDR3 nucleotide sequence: TGTGCCAGCACTCGAGGAGGGGGGTCTTATGAAAAACTGTTTTTT.

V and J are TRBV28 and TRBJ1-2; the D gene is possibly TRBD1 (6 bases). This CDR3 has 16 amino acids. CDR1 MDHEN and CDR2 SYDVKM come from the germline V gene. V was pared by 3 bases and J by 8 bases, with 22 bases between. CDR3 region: CASSLVIRNRVGGYTF. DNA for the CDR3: TGTGCCAGCAGTTTGGTAATTCGAAACAGGGTAGGGGGCTACACCTTC.

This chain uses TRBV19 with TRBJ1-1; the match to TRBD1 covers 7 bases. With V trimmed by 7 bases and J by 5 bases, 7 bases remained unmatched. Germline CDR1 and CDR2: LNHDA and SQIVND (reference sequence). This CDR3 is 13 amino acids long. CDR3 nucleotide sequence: TGTGCCAGTACCGACAGGGTAGGGACTGAAGCTTTCTTT. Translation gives CASTDRVGTEAFF.

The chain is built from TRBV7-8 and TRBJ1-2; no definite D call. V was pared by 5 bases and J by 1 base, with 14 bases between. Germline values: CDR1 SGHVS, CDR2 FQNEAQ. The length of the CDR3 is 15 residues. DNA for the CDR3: TGTGCCAGCAGCCCCTACACGAATCTTAACTATGGCTACACCTTC. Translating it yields CASSPYTNLNYGYTF.

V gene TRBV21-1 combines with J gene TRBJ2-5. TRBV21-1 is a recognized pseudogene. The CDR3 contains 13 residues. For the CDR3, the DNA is TGTGCCAGCAGCAAACCCGGCAGCCAGACCCAGTACTTC. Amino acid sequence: CASSKPGSQTQYF.

CDR3 sequence: CASSYDRGKYTGELFF. CDR3 nucleotides: TGTGCCAGCAGCTACGACAGGGGTAAATACACCGGGGAGCTGTTTTTT. The rearrangement uses TRBV13 and TRBJ2-2, with 8 bases that match TRBD1. CDR1 is PRHDT and CDR2 is FYEKMQ in the germline V gene (reference sequence). The V and J ends lost 4 bases and 3 bases, in that order; junction bases with no gene match: 7. This CDR3 is built from 16 residues.

The CDR3 loop is CASSKDRNSNQPQHF. In DNA form, the CDR3 reads TGTGCCAGTAGTAAGGACAGGAATAGCAATCAGCCCCAGCATTTT. The genes are TRBV19 and TRBJ1-5; 7 bases match TRBD1. V shed 4 bases, J shed 0 bases, and the junction held 3 bases outside the gene matches. Germline V CDR1 and CDR2: LNHDA, SQIVND (reference sequence). The CDR3 is 15 residues long.

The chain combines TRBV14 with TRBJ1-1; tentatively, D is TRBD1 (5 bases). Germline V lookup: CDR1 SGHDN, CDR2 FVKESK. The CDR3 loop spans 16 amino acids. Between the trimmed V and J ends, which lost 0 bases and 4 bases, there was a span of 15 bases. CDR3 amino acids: CASSQDLGEAFTEAFF. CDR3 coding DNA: TGTGCCAGCAGCCAAGATCTGGGGGAAGCCTTCACTGAAGCTTTCTTT.

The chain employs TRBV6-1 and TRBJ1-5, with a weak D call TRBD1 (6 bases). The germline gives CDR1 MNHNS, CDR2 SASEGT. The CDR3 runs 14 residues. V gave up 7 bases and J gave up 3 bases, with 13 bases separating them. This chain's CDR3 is CASNREVNNQPQHF. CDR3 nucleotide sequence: TGTGCCAGCAACAGGGAAGTGAACAATCAGCCCCAGCATTTT.

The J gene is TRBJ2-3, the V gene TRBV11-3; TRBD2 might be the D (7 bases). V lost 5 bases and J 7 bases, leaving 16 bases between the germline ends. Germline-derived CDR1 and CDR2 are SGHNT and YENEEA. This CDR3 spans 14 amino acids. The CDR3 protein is CASSGGTSVNTQYF. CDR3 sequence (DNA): TGTGCCAGCAGCGGGGGCACTAGCGTGAATACGCAGTATTTT.

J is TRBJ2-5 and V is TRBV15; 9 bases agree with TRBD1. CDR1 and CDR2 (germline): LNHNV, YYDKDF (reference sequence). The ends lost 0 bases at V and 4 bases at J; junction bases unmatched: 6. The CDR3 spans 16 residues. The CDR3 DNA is TGTGCCACCAGCAGAGATTACAAGGACAGGGGAGAGACCCAGTACTTC. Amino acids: CATSRDYKDRGETQYF.